The rows below give T cell receptor beta chains drawn from one sample of a study of Ad26.COV2.S vaccination and SARS-CoV-2 variants. Measured with immunoSEQ multiplex PCR; TCRdb has only the in-frame clones, and not every one. The profile shows about 330,000 clones, roughly 90% of them singletons. The input for sequencing was peripheral blood, taken in a trial of Ad26.COV2.S vaccine versus placebo. The receptors were sampled from a person aged 18-65 years who received the Ad26.COV2.S COVID-19 vaccine or a placebo. The CDR3 runs from the conserved cysteine through the conserved F or W. A D gene is named only where the DNA matches it firmly. Rows give clone size only sometimes, using once, few, many, or a class for an expanded clone.

TRBJ2-4,NA,TRBV5-1,14,NA,CASSLGQAKNIQYF,TGCGCCAGCAGCTTGGGACAGGCCAAAAACATTCAGTACTTC
TRBJ1-1,NA,TRBV19,14,NA,CASSSEGWVTEAFF,TGTGCCAGTAGTTCGGAGGGATGGGTCACTGAAGCTTTCTTT
TRBJ1-1,NA,TRBV19,15,NA,CATPKNRARDTEAFF,TGTGCCACCCCCAAGAACAGGGCCCGTGACACTGAAGCTTTCTTT
TRBJ2-5,NA,TRBV9,15,NA,CASSPGGLTVETQYF,TGTGCCAGCAGCCCGGGGGGCCTAACGGTGGAGACCCAGTACTTC
TRBJ1-5,TRBD1,TRBV12-5,18,NA,CASGLVILTGGNAVPQHF,TGTGCTAGTGGTTTGGTAATCTTGACAGGGGGAAATGCAGTGCCCCAGCATTTT
TRBJ2-3,TRBD2,TRBV7-3,19,NA,CASSPWSPLLAGNINTQYF,TGTGCCAGCAGCCCCTGGTCCCCCCTACTAGCGGGAAATATAAATACGCAGTATTTT
TRBJ2-1,NA,TRBV11-1,15,NA,CASSLSGSPYNEQFF,TGTGCCAGCAGCTTATCCGGGTCCCCCTACAATGAGCAGTTCTTC
TRBJ2-7,NA,TRBV6-2/TRBV6-3,13,NA,CASSSVSIYEQYF,TGTGCCAGCAGTTCGGTCTCAATCTACGAGCAGTACTTC
TRBJ2-3,NA,TRBV6-6,16,NA,CASSYSGISSPDTQYF,TGTGCCAGCAGTTACAGTGGGATTAGCTCCCCCGATACGCAGTATTTT
TRBJ2-2,TRBD2,TRBV3-1/TRBV3-2,14,NA,CASSQWGGPGELFF,TGTGCCAGCAGCCAATGGGGGGGTCCCGGGGAGCTGTTTTTT
TRBJ2-7,NA,TRBV7-8,15,NA,CASSRSLDISYEQYF,TGTGCCAGCAGCCGTTCCCTTGATATCTCCTACGAGCAGTACTTC
TRBJ2-2,NA,TRBV7-6,15,NA,CASSLDAVNTGELFF,TGTGCCAGCAGCTTAGATGCGGTGAACACCGGGGAGCTGTTTTTT
TRBJ1-4,NA,TRBV4-1,17,NA,CASSQHPTQTTNEKLFF,TGCGCCAGCAGCCAGCATCCCACACAAACAACTAATGAAAAACTGTTTTTT
TRBJ1-5,NA,TRBV19,16,few,CASISNTGGYNQPQHF,TGTGCCAGTATCTCTAACACCGGGGGTTACAATCAGCCCCAGCATTTT
TRBJ1-6,TRBD1,TRBV10-3,14,NA,CAISEDRVNSPLHF,TGTGCCATCAGTGAAGACAGGGTTAATTCACCCCTCCACTTT
TRBJ1-1,NA,TRBV5-1,13,NA,CASSLGPNTEAFF,TGCGCCAGCAGCTTGGGCCCCAACACTGAAGCTTTCTTT
TRBJ1-2,TRBD1,TRBV30,14,few,CAWGRGDRSYGYTF,TGTGCCTGGGGCCGTGGGGACAGGTCTTATGGCTACACCTTC
TRBJ1-4,TRBD1,TRBV4-3,18,NA,CASSQETHAPQGDEKLFF,TGCGCCAGCAGCCAAGAAACCCACGCCCCACAGGGGGATGAAAAACTGTTTTTT
TRBJ1-1,NA,TRBV7-9,11,NA,CASSSITEAFF,TGTGCCAGCAGCTCAATCACTGAAGCTTTCTTT
TRBJ2-5,NA,TRBV5-1,14,once,CASSYGLAQETQYF,TGCGCCAGCAGCTACGGATTGGCCCAAGAGACCCAGTACTTC
TRBJ2-1,TRBD1,TRBV3-1/TRBV3-2,15,NA,CASSPRTGIYNEQFF,TGTGCCAGCAGCCCAAGGACAGGGATTTACAATGAGCAGTTCTTC
TRBJ1-3,NA,TRBV13,15,NA,CASSLVRETGNTIYF,TGTGCCAGCAGCTTAGTGAGGGAAACTGGAAACACCATATATTTT
TRBJ2-1,TRBD1,TRBV27,16,NA,CASSLSPGQSYNEQFF,TGTGCCAGCAGTCTCTCCCCGGGACAGTCCTACAATGAGCAGTTCTTC
TRBJ2-5,TRBD2,TRBV4-1,22,NA,CASSQDLAGGPAYRGPQETQYF,TGCGCCAGCAGCCAAGATTTAGCGGGAGGACCCGCCTATAGGGGGCCTCAAGAGACCCAGTACTTC
TRBJ1-2,NA,TRBV9,15,NA,CASSDRDQNRYGYTF,TGTGCCAGCAGCGACCGGGATCAGAATAGGTATGGCTACACCTTC
TRBJ1-2,NA,TRBV4-1,19,NA,CASSPPWRGRLSLGYGYTF,TGCGCCAGCAGCCCTCCGTGGAGGGGAAGGCTCTCCCTTGGCTATGGCTACACCTTC
TRBJ1-1,TRBD1,TRBV18,17,once,CASSPQDRGRMNTEAFF,TGTGCCAGCTCACCGCAGGACAGGGGGCGAATGAACACTGAAGCTTTCTTT
TRBJ1-6,TRBD1,TRBV5-1,14,NA,CASSFGTENSPLHF,TGCGCCAGCAGCTTCGGGACAGAGAATTCACCCCTCCACTTT
TRBJ1-5,NA,TRBV29-1,13,NA,CSVEEGGEQPQHF,TGCAGCGTTGAAGAGGGGGGAGAACAGCCCCAGCATTTT
TRBJ1-1,TRBD1,TRBV28,19,NA,CASSSLLGQGATWNTEAFF,TGTGCCAGCAGTTCGCTCCTAGGGCAGGGGGCCACATGGAACACTGAAGCTTTCTTT
TRBJ1-1,NA,TRBV10-2,13,NA,CASSRLGDTEAFF,TGCGCCAGCAGTCGACTGGGAGACACTGAAGCTTTCTTT
TRBJ1-2,NA,TRBV6-5,13,NA,CASSYLGSTGYTF,TGTGCCAGCAGTTACTTGGGTTCTACTGGCTACACCTTC
TRBJ2-1,TRBD2,TRBV19,15,NA,CASSIGLAGVNEQFF,TGTGCCAGTAGTATCGGTCTAGCGGGAGTCAATGAGCAGTTCTTC
TRBJ2-1,TRBD1,TRBV29-1,17,NA,CSVEDPPGGGSYNEQFF,TGCAGCGTTGAAGATCCGCCAGGGGGCGGGTCCTACAATGAGCAGTTCTTC
TRBJ2-2,NA,TRBV11-3,15,NA,CASSLVLGDTGELFF,TGTGCCAGCAGCTTAGTCCTAGGCGACACCGGGGAGCTGTTTTTT
TRBJ2-1,NA,TRBV5-4,12,NA,CASSRETNEQFF,TGTGCCAGCAGCCGGGAAACTAATGAGCAGTTCTTC
TRBJ1-1,NA,TRBV7-9,12,NA,CASSLLGAEAFF,TGTGCCAGCAGCTTACTGGGGGCTGAAGCTTTCTTT
TRBJ2-1,NA,TRBV6-6,13,NA,CAGALEAYNEQFF,TGTGCCGGGGCGTTGGAAGCCTACAATGAGCAGTTCTTC
TRBJ2-4,NA,TRBV7-9,14,NA,CASSLTITKNIQYF,TGTGCCAGCAGCTTAACTATAACCAAAAACATTCAGTACTTC
TRBJ1-5,NA,TRBV20-1,13,NA,CSASAAWDQPQHF,TGCAGTGCTAGTGCGGCTTGGGATCAGCCCCAGCATTTT